Listed below are T cell receptor beta chains from one sample, sequenced in a study of T cell repertoires in cytomegalovirus infection. TCRdb ran MiXCR on the reads and lists one entry per CDR3 protein. This repertoire shows some 250,000 distinct CDR3 sequences, approximately 9% found once; its top ten account for approximately 16%. The sequencing sample was made of PBMCs. The receptors come from a human donor in good health (CMV status not recorded). Some clones in this sample may be carry-over from other donors' samples. Each CDR3 is given with its conserved first and last residue. D genes are given only for firm matches. Clone size appears in some rows only: once, few, many, or a class for an expanded clone.

d_call clone_size j_call v_call cdr3_nt cdr3_aa
. few TRBJ1-5 TRBV10-2 TGCGCCAGCAGTGAGTCGGGCAGGGTCGGGCAGCCCCAGCATTTT CASSESGRVGQPQHF
. few TRBJ2-7 TRBV12-3/TRBV12-4 TGTGCCAGCAGCCCGGGACAACTTTGGGAGCAGTACTTC CASSPGQLWEQYF
TRBD1 many TRBJ2-7 TRBV7-9 TGTGCCAGCAGCCACAGCAGAACGGGACAGGCCATCGAGCAGTACTTC CASSHSRTGQAIEQYF
TRBD2 many TRBJ2-7 TRBV7-2 TGTGCCAGCAGCCGGGAGGCCAGCGCCCTCCGGGAGCAGTACTTC CASSREASALREQYF
. many TRBJ2-1 TRBV20-1 TGCAGTGCTAGAGCGACCGGGAGATCAGATGAGCAGTTCTTC CSARATGRSDEQFF
. many TRBJ1-2 TRBV12-3/TRBV12-4 TGTGCCAGCAAATCAGGGGATCTTTATGGCTACACCTTC CASKSGDLYGYTF
TRBD1 many TRBJ1-2 TRBV7-2 TGTGCCAGCAGCTTGGGGGGGACAGGGGGCAACTATGGCTACACCTTC CASSLGGTGGNYGYTF
TRBD2 few TRBJ2-3 TRBV20-1 TGCAGTGCTAGGGAGTTAGCGGGAGACACAGATACGCAGTATTTT CSARELAGDTDTQYF
TRBD2 few TRBJ2-5 TRBV7-2 TGTGCCAGCAGCACCCAACTAGCGGGGGGCATGGAGACCCAGTACTTC CASSTQLAGGMETQYF
. few TRBJ2-7 TRBV6-2/TRBV6-3 TGTGCCGGCAGGGAGAGACAAGCCTACGAGCAGTACTTC CAGRERQAYEQYF
TRBD2 many TRBJ2-1 TRBV4-2 TGTGCCAGCAGCCGCTCTAGCGGAAGCTCCTACAATGAGCAGTTCTTC CASSRSSGSSYNEQFF
TRBD2 many TRBJ2-3 TRBV7-2 TGTGCCAGCAGCTTAACGGGACTAGCGGGGGGAAGATTCACAGATACGCAGTATTTT CASSLTGLAGGRFTDTQYF
TRBD1 . TRBJ1-1 TRBV7-9 TGTGCCAGCAGCCCCGACAGGGCTCTGAACACTGAAGCTTTCTTT CASSPDRALNTEAFF
. few TRBJ2-5 TRBV24-1 TGTGCCACCCGCGGTCGGCAAGAGACCCAGTACTTC CATRGRQETQYF
. many TRBJ2-7 TRBV7-8 TGTGCCAGCAGCTTATCCGGACAGCACCCCGAGCAGTACTTC CASSLSGQHPEQYF
TRBD2 few TRBJ2-3 TRBV24-1 TGTGCCACCAGTGAAGCGGGGGCCACAGATACGCAGTATTTT CATSEAGATDTQYF
. many TRBJ2-5 TRBV7-2 TGTGCCAGCAGCTTAGCCAGGGTGGGTGAGACCCAGTACTTC CASSLARVGETQYF
. many TRBJ1-1 TRBV19 TGTGCCAGTAGTATTCCGGGGGGACGCACTGAAGCTTTCTTT CASSIPGGRTEAFF
. many TRBJ2-1 TRBV11-2 TGTGCCAGCAGCTTAGTAGGACCCGATTATGAGCAGTTCTTC CASSLVGPDYEQFF
. many TRBJ1-5 TRBV7-2 TGTGCCAGCAGCTTAGCTACAGCTTCGGGACAGCATTTT CASSLATASGQHF
. . TRBJ2-2 TRBV4-3 TGCGCCAGCAGCCAACCCCCGACAGCGAACACCGGGGAGCTGTTTTTT CASSQPPTANTGELFF
. . TRBJ2-1 TRBV28 TGTGCCAGCAGTTCCATCCTCATATCCTACAATGAGCAGTTCTTC CASSSILISYNEQFF
TRBD2 medium-sized TRBJ2-5 TRBV7-2 TGTGCCAGCAGCTTACTCCCCCTAGCGGGTAAACAAGAGACCCAGTACTTC CASSLLPLAGKQETQYF
. many TRBJ2-3 TRBV7-9 TGTGCCAGCAGCTTAGGGACACCAGGGACAGATACGCAGTATTTT CASSLGTPGTDTQYF
TRBD1 . TRBJ2-7 TRBV12-3/TRBV12-4 TGTGCCAGCAGTAGACGGAGCGGACAGGGGAGCTCCTACGAGCAGTACTTC CASSRRSGQGSSYEQYF
TRBD1 few TRBJ2-5 TRBV28 TGTGCCAGCAGTTTAATATCCCGGGACAGATATCAAGAGACCCAGTACTTC CASSLISRDRYQETQYF
. many TRBJ2-7 TRBV6-5 TGTGCCAGCAGGGAGGGGCCAACCTACGAGCAGTACTTC CASREGPTYEQYF
TRBD2 many TRBJ2-7 TRBV6-1 TGTGCCAGCAGTCGGGCGGGGACTAGCGACTACGAGCAGTACTTC CASSRAGTSDYEQYF